This T cell receptor beta chain came from a study of beta chain features in type 1 diabetes. For the study at large: Sorted cells examined across all samples numbered 100 million to 140 million. Findings and limits, study-wide: TCRB CDR3 length was moderately but significantly reduced in all four CD4+ subsets of Type 1 diabetes patients. In these data, an HLA type influence on TCRB rearrangement remained unresolved.

Since all of the isolated RNA was reverse transcribed, expressed TCRB transcripts were what got sequenced. The table came from immunoSEQ multiplex PCR; TCRdb's copy has only in-frame clones and leaves some out. The repertoire includes a few hundred thousand clones, 8.5% to 10% of them detected once, and about 0.6% sits in the top ten. The CDR3 extends over 15 amino acids. Trimming cost V 0 bases and J 8 bases, with 16 bases left between them. The germline V gene has CDR1 LGHNA and CDR2 YNFKEQ. With regard to this clone: Its matching antigen is unknown.

Input material: central memory CD4+ T cells from blood. The rearrangement uses TRBV4-2 and TRBJ1-2, with a possible D match to TRBD1 (5 bases). The TCR was taken from a man aged 25 to 45 with type 1 diabetes. CDR3 amino acids: CASSQDPRTIRGYTF. The DNA of the CDR3 is TGTGCCAGCAGCCAAGATCCGCGGACAATAAGAGGCTACACCTTC.